A single sample is the source of the 21 T cell receptor beta chains below, sequenced in a study of blood T cell repertoires in COVID-19. The table came from immunoSEQ multiplex PCR; TCRdb's copy has only in-frame clones and leaves some out. The sample has under 250,000 clones, roughly 80% seen once. The specimen sequenced was PBMCs or T cells enriched from blood (not recorded which). Receptors originate from a man aged 60-69 years who had recovered from COVID-19.

This chain uses TRBV24-1 with TRBJ1-2, with 7 positions matching TRBD1. V lost 4 bases to trimming and J lost 6 bases; unmatched junction nucleotides: 4. Per germline, CDR1 KGHDR and CDR2 SFDVKD. The CDR3 consists of 13 residues. The CDR3 sequence is CATSESGQNGYTF. The CDR3 nucleotides are TGTGCCACCAGTGAGTCGGGACAGAATGGCTACACCTTC.

This clone was seen only a few times. V and J are TRBV7-6 and TRBJ1-1; 9 nucleotides agree with TRBD1. The CDR3 spans 14 residues. The V gene end was trimmed by 4 bases and the J gene end by 6 bases; junction bases not matched to a gene: 6. Germline V gene lookup returns CDR1 SGHVS and CDR2 FNYEAQ. This CDR3 is CASSSGTGFSEAFF. For the CDR3, the DNA is TGTGCCAGCAGCTCCGGGACAGGGTTTTCTGAAGCTTTCTTT.

The chain combines TRBV11-1 with TRBJ2-7; D ambiguous. The CDR3 extends over 14 amino acids. Trimming took 2 bases from V and 5 from J, leaving 13 bases between them. In germline, CDR1 is SGHAT, CDR2 FQDESV (reference sequence). The CDR3 DNA reads as TGTGCCAGCAGCTTACGCCTTGGGCTCCACGAGCAGTACTTC. This encodes CASSLRLGLHEQYF.

This CDR3 is CASSYGQNTEAFF. The CDR3 bases are TGTGCCAGCAGTTACGGACAGAACACTGAAGCTTTCTTT. This rearrangement joins TRBV6-5 to TRBJ1-1, with D perhaps matching TRBD1 (5 bases). The CDR3 contains 13 residues. Looked up from germline, CDR1 is MNHEY and CDR2 is SVGAGI. Trimming took 2 bases from V and 1 from J, leaving 5 bases between them.

The rearrangement joins TRBV11-2 to TRBJ2-1; D ambiguous. CDR1 and CDR2 from the germline V gene are SGHAT and FQNNGV. Trimming shortened V by 5 bases and J by 7 bases, and 9 bases separated the two germline ends. The CDR3 is made up of 12 amino acids. The CDR3 DNA is TGTGCCAGCAGCCATGCCGGGAATGAGCAGTTCTTC. Translating it yields CASSHAGNEQFF.

This clone has just a few counts. The V call is TRBV11-2, the J call TRBJ2-1; 9 nucleotides agree with TRBD1. Germline values: CDR1 SGHAT, CDR2 FQNNGV. J was trimmed by 6 bases and V by 1 base; bases with no gene match: 1. The CDR3 length is 14 residues. The CDR3 coding sequence is TGTGCCAGCAGCTTAGGGGACAGGGCCAATGAGCAGTTCTTC. This sequence encodes CASSLGDRANEQFF.

J is TRBJ1-2 and V is TRBV30; TRBD1 matches 7 bases. The junction had 13 bases not matched to a gene; V was cut back by 8 bases and J by 10 bases. This CDR3 is 12 amino acids long. Germline lookup yields CDR1 GTSNPN and CDR2 SVGIG (reference sequence). CDR3 DNA: TGTGCCATAGGGGGCGGGGCTGGGGTCTACACCTTC. This translates into CAIGGGAGVYTF. Drawing the rest from reference TRBV30 and TRBJ1-2, the complete variable domain is SQTIHQWPATLVQPVGSPLSLECTVEGTSNPNLYWYRQAAGRGLQLLFYSVGIGQISSEVPQNLSASRPQDRQFILSSKKLLLSDSGFYLCAIGGGAGVYTFGSGTRLTVV.

This sequence joins TRBV15 and TRBJ2-2; 16 bases align to TRBD2. CDR1 and CDR2 from the germline V gene are LNHNV and YYDKDF (reference sequence). This CDR3 is built from 19 residues. Trimming at V came to 1 base and at J to 5 bases, leaving 7 bases not matched to a gene. CDR3 sequence reads: CATSRVLGTSGGATGELFF. The DNA for the CDR3 is TGTGCCACCAGCAGAGTTCTCGGGACTAGCGGGGGGGCAACCGGGGAGCTGTTTTTT.

J is TRBJ2-1 and V is TRBV11-1; TRBD2 might be the D (6 bases). The V end was cut by 4 bases, the J end by 3 bases, with 10 bases between. Per germline, CDR1 SGHAT and CDR2 FQDESV (reference sequence). The CDR3 length is 14 residues. The CDR3 sequence is CASSSVGLYNEQFF. DNA for the CDR3: TGTGCCAGCAGCTCGGTGGGACTCTACAATGAGCAGTTCTTC.

The CDR3, as DNA: TGTGCCAGCAGTTTATCCTCCGGGACTCCTCAGTTCTTC. It is translated as CASSLSSGTPQFF. This chain joins TRBV12-3 or TRBV12-4 and TRBJ2-1, with D maybe TRBD2 (6 bases). V gave up 2 bases and J gave up 13 bases, with 15 bases separating them. CDR3 size: 13 residues.

The V and J genes are TRBV3-1 (or the pseudogene TRBV3-2) and TRBJ2-1; 11 bases align to TRBD2. This CDR3 has 16 residues. Germline V CDR1 and CDR2: LGHDT, YNNKEL (reference sequence). The ends lost 4 bases at V and 6 bases at J; junction bases unmatched: 8. CDR3 in amino acids: CASSRVAGGMANEQFF. The CDR3 nucleotides read TGTGCCAGCAGCCGGGTAGCGGGGGGGATGGCCAATGAGCAGTTCTTC.

This chain joins TRBV19 and TRBJ2-3; 10 bases fit TRBD1. Losses at the gene ends were 5 bases for V and 1 base for J; bases not matched to a gene: 9. Per the germline V gene, CDR1 is LNHDA and CDR2 is SQIVND (reference sequence). The CDR3 is 17 residues long. As DNA, the CDR3 is TGTGCCAGTAGTCCATCGACAGGGGGCGCGGGCACAGATACGCAGTATTTT. Its translation is CASSPSTGGAGTDTQYF.

The rearrangement joins TRBV4-3 to TRBJ2-7; tentatively, D is TRBD1 (6 bases). Per the germline V gene, CDR1 is LGHNA and CDR2 is YSLEER. The V end was cut by 5 bases, the J end by 2 bases, with 16 bases between. The CDR3 spans 15 residues. The CDR3 here is CASSSGQGSPYEQYF. CDR3 bases: TGCGCCAGCAGCTCAGGCCAGGGGAGTCCCTACGAGCAGTACTTC.

The chain employs TRBV18 and TRBJ2-6; no clear D. Trimming pared 2 bases from V and 0 bases from J, leaving 5 bases between. The CDR3 has 15 amino acids. Germline V gives CDR1 KGHSH, CDR2 LQKENI. The CDR3 sequence is CASSPTGSGANVLTF. For the CDR3, the DNA is TGTGCCAGCTCACCAACGGGCTCTGGGGCCAACGTCCTGACTTTC.

The rearrangement joins TRBV5-5 to TRBJ1-1; tentative D call: TRBD1 (6 bases). CDR3 length: 12 residues. CDR1 SGHKS and CDR2 YYEKEE come from the germline V gene (reference sequence). Between the trimmed V and J ends, which lost 3 bases and 7 bases, there was a span of 10 bases. The CDR3 DNA reads as TGTGCCAGCAGCTCCCCGGACAGTGAAGCTTTCTTT. It codes for CASSSPDSEAFF.

The gene calls are TRBV27 and TRBJ1-6, with 7 bases identical to TRBD1. The junction had 11 bases not matched to a gene; V was cut back by 5 bases and J by 7 bases. This CDR3 region has 16 residues. Looked up from germline, CDR1 is MNHEY and CDR2 is SMNVEV (reference sequence). As DNA, the CDR3 is TGTGCCAGCAGTGCCAAACCGGGACAGTCCAATTCACCCCTCCACTTT. Amino acids: CASSAKPGQSNSPLHF.

The chain uses TRBV19 and TRBJ1-4; 9 positions match TRBD1. Germline V lookup: CDR1 LNHDA, CDR2 SQIVND (reference sequence). The CDR3 sequence is 16 residues long. The V gene end was trimmed by 6 bases and the J gene end by 3 bases; junction bases not matched to a gene: 8. The CDR3 here is CASRTLQGAANEKLFF. CDR3 coding DNA: TGTGCCAGTAGAACTCTACAGGGGGCAGCTAATGAAAAACTGTTTTTT. Drawing the rest from reference TRBV19 and TRBJ1-4, the complete variable domain is DGGITQSPKYLFRKEGQNVTLSCEQNLNHDAMYWYRQDPGQGLRLIYYSQIVNDFQKGDIAEGYSVSREKKESFPLTVTSAQKNPTAFYLCASRTLQGAANEKLFFGSGTQLSVL.

The V call is TRBV10-3, the J call TRBJ2-3, with D possibly matching TRBD2 (6 bases). The CDR3 runs 13 residues. CDR1 ENHRY and CDR2 SYGVKD come from the germline V gene. Trimming removed 2 bases from V and 6 bases from J, with 9 bases in between. The CDR3, as DNA: TGTGCCATCAGTGAGCGCCGGGGGGATACGCAGTATTTT. Protein product: CAISERRGDTQYF.

This chain joins TRBV6-5 and TRBJ2-6; TRBD1 aligns across 8 bases. V shed 11 bases and J 0 bases; nucleotides not matched to a gene: 6. The germline gives CDR1 MNHEY, CDR2 SVGAGI. This CDR3 region has 15 residues. The CDR3 loop is CAGGQGHSGANVLTF. The CDR3 DNA sequence: TGTGCCGGAGGACAGGGACACTCTGGGGCCAACGTCCTGACTTTC.

The CDR3 bases are TGTGCCAGCAGCTTAGGGGCGGGGGGAATTGAAAAACTGTTTTTT. As protein: CASSLGAGGIEKLFF. This rearrangement joins TRBV7-9 to TRBJ1-4; D may be TRBD1 (5 bases). CDR1 is SEHNR, CDR2 FQNEAQ, per germline (reference sequence). V dropped 1 base and J dropped 7 bases, with 13 bases sitting between them. The CDR3 is 15 residues long.

The chain has TRBV3-1 (or the pseudogene TRBV3-2) and TRBJ2-4; 9 bases agree with TRBD1. Losses at the gene ends were 3 bases for V and 0 bases for J; bases not matched to a gene: 3. The CDR3 is 16 residues long. The germline V gene has CDR1 LGHDT and CDR2 YNNKEL (reference sequence). CDR3 DNA sequence: TGTGCCAGCAGCCAGCGGACAGGGGAAGCCAAAAACATTCAGTACTTC. Its translation: CASSQRTGEAKNIQYF.